Shown below are 8 T cell receptor beta chains from a single sample sequenced in a study of blood T cell repertoires in COVID-19. Sequencing was performed with immunoSEQ multiplex PCR; in TCRdb, only in-frame clones are kept and a portion is missing. The table lists more than 150,000 clones, 70% to 85% of them singletons. The specimen sequenced was peripheral blood. These receptors were taken from a woman aged 50 to 65 with acute or convalescent COVID-19.

This chain joins TRBV30 and TRBJ2-7, with 10 bases that match TRBD2. CDR3 length: 15 amino acids. CDR1 and CDR2 (germline): GTSNPN, SVGIG (reference sequence). J lost 4 bases, V lost 0 bases, and 6 bases had no gene match. The CDR3 region is CAWSVGLAGAYEQYF. CDR3 bases: TGTGCCTGGAGTGTTGGCCTAGCGGGAGCATACGAGCAGTACTTC.

V usage is TRBV5-1 and J usage is TRBJ1-1, with D tentatively TRBD1 (6 bases). CDR1 SGHRS and CDR2 YFSETQ come from the germline V gene. The CDR3 is 15 amino acids. V lost 0 bases, J lost 1 base, and 10 bases lay in between. CDR3 protein: CASSLVTGTNTEAFF. The CDR3 coding sequence is TGCGCCAGCAGCTTGGTAACAGGGACGAACACTGAAGCTTTCTTT.

This chain links TRBV7-9 with TRBJ1-2; D gene ambiguous. The V gene lost 5 bases and the J gene lost 6 bases, with 13 bases spanning the gap. Germline CDR1 reads SEHNR; CDR2 reads FQNEAQ (reference sequence). The CDR3 is 13 amino acids. For the CDR3, the DNA is TGTGCCAGCAGCCTGCAACAACTACATGGCTACACCTTC. Its protein is CASSLQQLHGYTF.

The chain couples TRBV20-1 to TRBJ1-2; 7 bases match TRBD1. This CDR3 is built from 16 residues. Per germline, CDR1 DFQATT and CDR2 SNEGSKA (reference sequence). V dropped 3 bases and J dropped 4; count of bases not matched to a gene: 14. The CDR3 nucleotides are TGCAGTGCTAGTCCTCTCACTGGGGCAGGGGGCTATGGCTACACCTTC. Translation gives CSASPLTGAGGYGYTF.

The rearrangement links TRBV21-1 to TRBJ2-1; no check of the table's D call, TRBD1, against the DNA was made. TRBV21-1 is a pseudogene locus. The CDR3 is 14 residues long. The CDR3 is CASSKGRKGHEQFF. The CDR3, as DNA: TGTGCCAGCAGCAAAGGGAGAAAGGGGCATGAGCAGTTCTTC.

The chain joins TRBV25-1 to TRBJ2-5; unclear D gene. The CDR3 loop spans 15 amino acids. Deletions cut 4 bases from V and 2 bases from J, with 14 bases between. CDR1 is MGHDK and CDR2 is SYGVNS in the germline V gene. For the CDR3, the DNA is TGTGCCAGCAGTGGGGTCAAGACAAGACAAGAGACCCAGTACTTC. Translated, it gives CASSGVKTRQETQYF.

The rearrangement links TRBV27 to TRBJ2-6, with 8 bases that match TRBD1. The V gene's germline CDR1 is MNHEY and CDR2 SMNVEV (reference sequence). This CDR3 contains 19 residues. V lost 6 bases, J lost 0 bases, and 13 bases stayed unmatched. CDR3 amino acids: CASSNWDRRGSSGANVLTF. The CDR3 bases are TGTGCCAGCAGCAACTGGGACAGGAGAGGTTCCTCTGGGGCCAACGTCCTGACTTTC.

This chain joins TRBV19 and TRBJ1-5; TRBD1 matches at 8 bases. With V trimmed by 7 bases and J by 11 bases, 13 bases remained unmatched. The CDR3 has 14 amino acids. Germline CDR1 LNHDA, CDR2 SQIVND (reference sequence). CDR3 sequence: CASTPAGQGKAQHF. CDR3 sequence (DNA): TGTGCCAGTACCCCCGCCGGACAGGGTAAGGCCCAGCATTTT. Full variable domain (rest looked up from reference TRBV19 and TRBJ1-5): DGGITQSPKYLFRKEGQNVTLSCEQNLNHDAMYWYRQDPGQGLRLIYYSQIVNDFQKGDIAEGYSVSREKKESFPLTVTSAQKNPTAFYLCASTPAGQGKAQHFGDGTRLSIL.